Below, 21 T cell receptor beta chains from the same sample are listed, as sequenced in a study of shared clonotypes between healthy human individuals. The method was immunoSEQ multiplex PCR; TCRdb's version includes in-frame clones alone and lacks a portion of them. The repertoire consists of about half a million clones, with less than 80% occurring once and the leading ten covering about an eighth. Sequenced sample: PBMCs. The receptors stem from a middle-aged woman in good health. Some clones in this sample may be carry-over from other donors' samples.

V usage is TRBV7-6 and J usage is TRBJ1-1; D is unclear. The CDR3 runs to 13 residues. CDR1 and CDR2 (germline): SGHVS, FNYEAQ. V was trimmed by 5 bases and J by 2 bases, leaving 9 bases between them. CDR3 sequence (DNA): TGTGCCAGCAGCCCCCGGGTCAACACTGAAGCTTTCTTT. It codes for CASSPRVNTEAFF.

A few counts support this clone. This chain joins TRBV11-3 and TRBJ1-4, with TRBD1 matching over 8 bases. CDR1 is SGHNT, CDR2 YENEEA, per germline. CDR3 length: 13 residues. Trimming took 5 bases from V and 7 from J; bases not matched to a gene: 3. The CDR3 region is CASSGDRGEKLFF. The CDR3 nucleotides read TGTGCCAGCAGCGGCGACAGGGGTGAAAAACTGTTTTTT.

This clone has a single count. The chain recombines TRBV7-2 with TRBJ1-4; D ambiguous. CDR3 length equals 14 residues. The ends were cut back, 1 base at V and 8 bases at J, with 11 bases in the middle. The germline V gene has CDR1 SGHTA and CDR2 FQGNSA. The CDR3 bases are TGTGCCAGCAGCTTAGTCTCCAGAGACGAAAAACTGTTTTTT. Encoded protein: CASSLVSRDEKLFF.

The V and J genes are TRBV7-8 and TRBJ1-2, with D possibly being TRBD1 (6 bases). CDR3 length: 15 amino acids. Per germline, CDR1 SGHVS and CDR2 FQNEAQ. V was clipped by 4 bases and J by 5 bases, with 17 bases between them. The DNA of the CDR3 is TGTGCCAGCAGCTCGCAAGTTAGACAGGAGTATGGCTACACCTTC. Encoded protein: CASSSQVRQEYGYTF.

With regard to this clone: One base away lies a much larger clone, so this may be a sequencing read error. J is TRBJ2-5 and V is TRBV30, with TRBD2 matching over 10 bases. CDR3 size: 13 residues. J was trimmed by 4 bases and V by 1 base; bases with no gene match: 0. The V gene's germline CDR1 is GTSNPN and CDR2 SVGIG (reference sequence). CDR3 DNA sequence: TGTGCCTGGAGTGGACTAGCGGGAGAGACCCAGTACTTC. This sequence encodes CAWSGLAGETQYF.

The chain joins TRBV7-2 to TRBJ2-3; D perhaps matches TRBD1 (6 bases). CDR3 length: 14 amino acids. Germline lookup yields CDR1 SGHTA and CDR2 FQGNSA. The V gene lost 5 bases and the J gene lost 5 bases, with 14 bases spanning the gap. The CDR3 sequence: CASSGTGRQDTQYF. Here the CDR3 DNA reads TGTGCCAGCAGCGGTACAGGGAGACAAGATACGCAGTATTTT.

This clone was seen at least ten times. V gene TRBV27 combines with J gene TRBJ2-3; the D gene is possibly TRBD2 (5 bases). The CDR3 consists of 16 residues. Trimming pared 2 bases from V and 0 bases from J, leaving 12 bases between. Germline-derived CDR1 and CDR2 are MNHEY and SMNVEV (reference sequence). CDR3 DNA sequence: TGTGCCAGCAGTTTAAGCGGAGCCACTAGCACAGATACGCAGTATTTT. Translated: CASSLSGATSTDTQYF.

V and J are TRBV5-5 and TRBJ2-1, with D uncertain. Germline V gene lookup returns CDR1 SGHKS and CDR2 YYEKEE (reference sequence). V lost 4 bases and J 0 bases, leaving 14 bases between the germline ends. The CDR3 runs 16 residues. This CDR3 is CASSPFGISSYNEQFF. CDR3 nucleotides: TGTGCCAGCAGCCCCTTTGGGATTAGCTCCTACAATGAGCAGTTCTTC.

This clone has a single count. V gene TRBV27 combines with J gene TRBJ1-1, with D tentatively TRBD1 (6 bases). From germline, CDR1 is MNHEY and CDR2 SMNVEV (reference sequence). V lost 5 bases, J lost 1 base, and 14 bases lay in between. The CDR3 extends over 15 amino acids. The CDR3 sequence is CASSPPGHKNTEAFF. CDR3 bases: TGTGCCAGCAGTCCCCCGGGACACAAGAACACTGAAGCTTTCTTT.

Details on this clone: This sequence is one base from a far larger clone and is likely a read error. The J gene is TRBJ1-5, the V gene TRBV6-5; D not certain. The CDR3 has 13 amino acids. Trimming took off 6 bases at V and 0 bases at J, with 6 bases between the two ends. The germline V gene has CDR1 MNHEY and CDR2 SVGAGI. The CDR3 coding sequence is TGTGCCAGCAGCAGAGTTAGCAATCAGCCCCAGCATTTT. Translated, it gives CASSRVSNQPQHF.

The rearrangement links TRBV18 to TRBJ2-1; possible D gene TRBD2, 5 bases. Germline assignment: CDR1 KGHSH and CDR2 LQKENI. The V and J ends lost 2 bases and 0 bases respectively, with 8 bases between them. The CDR3 is 15 residues long. CDR3 region: CASSPAAASYNEQFF. The CDR3 region has the DNA TGTGCCAGCTCACCAGCAGCGGCCTCCTACAATGAGCAGTTCTTC.

For the CDR3, the DNA is TGTGCCACCTCCCCGGGCAGGGGTAGGGGCACAGATACGCAGTATTTT. Protein product: CATSPGRGRGTDTQYF. V and J are TRBV15 and TRBJ2-3, with TRBD1 as a possible D gene (6 bases). The CDR3 totals 16 residues. Trimming removed 8 bases at V and 1 base at J, with 19 bases between. Germline values: CDR1 LNHNV, CDR2 YYDKDF (reference sequence).

The rearrangement links TRBV7-9 to TRBJ1-1; the D gene is possibly TRBD1 (5 bases). Trimming pared 0 bases from V and 1 base from J, leaving 6 bases between. This CDR3 spans 14 amino acids. Looked up from germline, CDR1 is SEHNR and CDR2 is FQNEAQ (reference sequence). The CDR3, as DNA: TGTGCCAGCAGCTTAGCGGGGGGGAACACTGAAGCTTTCTTT. This gives the protein CASSLAGGNTEAFF.

The chain uses TRBV7-8 and TRBJ2-5, with TRBD1 identical over 7 bases. This CDR3 spans 15 amino acids. Trimming took 2 bases from V and 4 from J; bases not matched to a gene: 7. The germline V gene has CDR1 SGHVS and CDR2 FQNEAQ. The CDR3 DNA is TGTGCCAGCAGCTTAAACAGGGGTGGGGGAGAGACCCAGTACTTC. Its protein is CASSLNRGGGETQYF. The entire variable domain, with the rest obtained from reference TRBV7-8 and TRBJ2-5, is as follows: GAGVSQSPRYKVAKRGQDVALRCDPISGHVSLFWYQQALGQGPEFLTYFQNEAQLDKSGLPSDRFFAERPEGSVSTLKIQRTQQEDSAVYLCASSLNRGGGETQYFGPGTRLLVL.

The V call is TRBV5-5, the J call TRBJ2-1; D could derive from TRBD1 or TRBD2 (5 bases each). Germline-derived CDR1 and CDR2 are SGHKS and YYEKEE (reference sequence). V lost 2 bases, J lost 9 bases, and 15 bases lay in between. This CDR3 is 14 amino acids long. In DNA, the CDR3 is TGTGCCAGCAGCTTCCAGATGTGGGACGGTGAGCAGTTCTTC. Translation gives CASSFQMWDGEQFF.

Only a few counts were recorded for this clone. One base separates it from a far larger clone, so it is likely a read error. The V call is TRBV30, the J call TRBJ2-2, with D perhaps matching TRBD2 (5 bases). Trimming cost V 0 bases and J 4 bases, with 12 bases left between them. Looked up from germline, CDR1 is GTSNPN and CDR2 is SVGIG (reference sequence). This CDR3 has 15 amino acids. As DNA, the CDR3 is TGTGCCTGGAGTGTAAAACCCCGGGGCACCGGGGAGCTGTTTTTT. Translated: CAWSVKPRGTGELFF. Full variable domain (remainder filled in from reference TRBV30 and TRBJ2-2): SQTIHQWPATLVQPVGSPLSLECTVEGTSNPNLYWYRQAAGRGLQLLFYSVGIGQISSEVPQNLSASRPQDRQFILSSKKLLLSDSGFYLCAWSVKPRGTGELFFGEGSRLTVL.

The V and J genes are TRBV5-1 and TRBJ2-7; possibly TRBD2 for D (5 bases). The length of the CDR3 is 14 residues. V gave up 2 bases and J gave up 3 bases, with 12 bases separating them. Germline V gene lookup returns CDR1 SGHRS and CDR2 YFSETQ. The CDR3 region has the DNA TGCGCCAGCAGCTTAAGCCTAGCAGACTACGAGCAGTACTTC. Its protein product is CASSLSLADYEQYF.

This chain links TRBV15 with TRBJ2-7, with 8 bases that match TRBD2. This CDR3 comprises 16 residues. Germline-derived CDR1 and CDR2 are LNHNV and YYDKDF (reference sequence). The V gene end was trimmed by 1 base and the J gene end by 0 bases; junction bases not matched to a gene: 5. CDR3 nucleotide sequence: TGTGCCACCAGCAGAGTAAAAGGACTAGCCTCCTACGAGCAGTACTTC. Amino acid sequence: CATSRVKGLASYEQYF.

This clone was found once. The CDR3 DNA is TGTGCCAGCAGCTTGGTTGTACAGGGGGCTGGGGAGACCCAGTACTTC. Protein: CASSLVVQGAGETQYF. The V gene is TRBV5-8, the J gene TRBJ2-5, with 9 nucleotides matching TRBD1. Per germline, CDR1 SGHTS and CDR2 YDEGEE. This CDR3 comprises 16 residues. Unmatched junction bases numbered 8, after V lost 0 bases and J lost 5 bases.

The chain combines TRBV9 with TRBJ2-5, with 9 bases matching TRBD1. Germline CDR1 and CDR2: SGDLS and YYNGEE. CDR3 length equals 16 residues. V was pared by 3 bases and J by 4 bases, with 10 bases of the junction left unmatched. CDR3 coding DNA: TGTGCCAGCAGCGCTAACCGGGACAGGGTTGGAGAGACCCAGTACTTC. It is translated as CASSANRDRVGETQYF.

In this sample, this clone turned up a few times. The chain recombines TRBV6-4 with TRBJ1-1; D is perhaps TRBD1 (5 bases). The V end was cut by 0 bases, the J end by 4 bases, with 15 bases between. CDR1 is MRHNA, CDR2 SNTAGT, per germline. The CDR3 runs 16 residues. DNA for the CDR3: TGTGCCAGCAGTGACTCAGGTGGGGCTGGGGGCACTGAAGCTTTCTTT. It codes for CASSDSGGAGGTEAFF.